This TCR beta chain was sequenced for a study of shared clonotypes between healthy human individuals. Study context: A couple of female and a few male donors aged 18 to 49 were enrolled.

This clone was recorded only once. Its target is unknown. One junction end disagrees with the germline gene, perhaps due to a read error. Repertoires were generated with immunoSEQ multiplex PCR, while TCRdb's copy carries only in-frame clones and drops some. This sample carries approximately 460,000 clones, roughly three quarters of them seen once, and the ten largest clones take 12%. Looked up from germline, CDR1 is SSHAT and CDR2 is FNYEAQ (reference sequence). The CDR3 has 14 residues. Study-wide results and caveats: It was the few donors that limited the genetic and exposure-history diversity represented.

The chain employs TRBV7-7 and TRBJ2-2; 7 bases fit TRBD2. The TCR was taken from a woman aged 40 to 50 in good health. Some clones in this sample may be carry-over from other donors' samples. The material sequenced was PBMCs. The CDR3 region is CASSPPGGTGELFF. DNA of the CDR3: TGTGCTAGCAGCCCCCCGGGGGGCACCGGGGAGCTGTTTTTT. Drawing the rest from reference TRBV7-7 and TRBJ2-2, the complete variable domain is GAGVSQSPRYKVTKRGQDVTLRCDPISSHATLYWYQQALGQGPEFLTYFNYEAQPDKSGLPSDRFSAERPEGSISTLTIQRTEQRDSAMYRCASSPPGGTGELFFGEGSRLTVL.